This T cell receptor (beta chain) was identified in a study of beta chain features in type 1 diabetes. Study at large: All samples yielded some 110 million examined sorted cells. Study-wide points: Across all four CD4+ subsets, people with type 1 diabetes showed modestly shorter TCRB CDR3s.

Comment on this clone: The target antigen is unknown.

What was sequenced were expressed TCRB transcripts, since all of the isolated RNA had been reverse transcribed. Some clones are missing from TCRdb's copy, which holds only in-frame ones; the method was immunoSEQ multiplex PCR. The sample comprises around 250,000 clones, less than 15% of which are singletons, and around 0.03% rests with the top ten. Each donor gave one heparinised blood draw averaging approximately 100 mL. What was sequenced was naive CD4+ T cells from blood. This sequence originates from a woman in her thirties or forties in good health.

The CDR3 sequence: CASSAAVRAYNEQFF. The CDR3, as DNA: TGCGCCAGCAGCGCTGCAGTCAGGGCCTACAATGAGCAGTTCTTC. V and J are TRBV5-1 and TRBJ2-1; TRBD1 is a possible D gene (5 bases). The CDR3 is 15 amino acids. The V gene's germline CDR1 is SGHRS and CDR2 YFSETQ. The V end was cut by 4 bases, the J end by 2 bases, with 13 bases between.